This T cell receptor beta chain was captured in a study of blood T cell repertoires in COVID-19. Germline V gene data show CDR1 as MNHEY and CDR2 as SMNVEV (reference sequence). Trimming took off 5 bases at V and 3 bases at J, with 14 bases between the two ends. The CDR3 runs to 14 residues. This table comes from immunoSEQ multiplex PCR, and its TCRdb copy is limited to in-frame clones, with some not included. Seen here are around 300,000 clones, 88% observed once, and the top ten hold roughly 2%. Specimen: PBMCs or T cells enriched from blood (not recorded which). The receptor was derived from a woman in her sixties in a cohort exposed to, infected with or recovered from COVID-19 (not recorded which). The rearrangement links TRBV27 to TRBJ2-7, with D possibly TRBD2 on 6 matching bases. CDR3: CASSASGLSYEQYF. In nucleotides, the CDR3 is TGTGCCAGCAGTGCCTCGGGACTGAGCTACGAGCAGTACTTC.